The entry below describes one T cell receptor beta chain. The target of this receptor is not known. No clone much larger than this one lies a single base away; base qualities are absent. TCR CDR3 regions were amplified from genomic DNA by multiplex PCR using the deep immunoSEQ assay. For each cell subset, the extracted genomic DNA was distributed evenly across all wells of several immunoSEQ 96-well plates, and each plate served as one replicate. For sorted subsets, 200 to 250 ng of genomic DNA, equivalent to some 30,000 T cell genomes, went into each replicate PCR. The purified libraries were quantified using a Qubit 3.0 fluorometer, sized with a Bioanalyzer 2100, and then quantified again using the KAPA Library Quantification kit. Every immunoSEQ 96-well plate was sequenced on a separate single-read 150-cycle Illumina NextSeq 550 flow cell. The authors processed their data as follows. Because the immunoSEQ output included only junctional sequences and no quality scores, the filtering could not be the same as the filtering used for full-length reads. Sequences were annotated with PyIR, a Python wrapper for IgBLAST v1.9, and V/J genes and CDR3 were assigned using IMGT germline references. Reads were filtered out if the reads had weak V/J assignments (E-value above 1e-6), no CDR3, stop codons, out-of-frame junctions, or ambiguous translated residues. V3J clonotypes were defined as sequences sharing the same inferred V gene, J gene, and CDR3 amino acid sequence. Percentage overlap between repertoires was calculated by dividing the number of shared unique clonotypes by the size of the smaller repertoire. Richness of each repertoire was evaluated using RTK rarefaction, the Chao1 estimator, and Recon v2.1 estimates of unobserved clonotypes. For all TCRbeta clonotypes obtained by the gDNA method from several donors, generation probabilities were computed with OLGA. This is the immuneACCESS table as TCRdb keeps it, with only in-frame sequences that have V and J called. A part of the clones is gone; compared with another copy, unresolved V genes explain less than half, and the rest is unexplained. V and J calls and clone size are given by that table; D and trimming were obtained from the DNA. Here the sample has some 2 million clones; less than 95% occur a single time. The ten largest clones capture more than 0.95% of the sample.

CD8 naive samples were obtained by positive selection for CCR7 among CD45RO-negative cells, yielding a CD45RA+CCR7+ population from which TemRA cells were excluded. Donors were healthy HIV-negative adults with no recently reported acute infections or vaccinations. Every donor was a Caucasian adult residing in Nashville, Tennessee, USA. Blood was obtained by leukapheresis, after which PBMCs were separated by Ficoll-Histopaque density gradient centrifugation and cryopreserved in liquid nitrogen vapor phase. Analytical flow cytometry was used to check the purity and quantity of every magnetically sorted T cell population. Each sorted fraction had its genomic DNA isolated and then quantified by UV absorbance on a Nanodrop 2000c. The data are from a study of shared clonotypes between healthy human individuals (dated by TCRdb to about 2020). The study in broad terms: A couple of women and a few men aged 18 to 49 years were included in the cohort. Per donor, three plates each were used for CD4 naive and CD4 memory, two for CD8 naive, and one for CD8 memory. The study deeply sequenced blood TCR repertoires of five healthy adults to estimate repertoire size and the extent of clonotype sharing between individuals. Libraries were prepared and TCR repertoires were sequenced by different laboratories using diverse techniques, in order to increase sequencing depth and limit assay-specific biases. Per donor, leukapheresis produced somewhere between about 0.8 and 9 billion PBMCs.

The paper's findings and limits, for the study overall: Across a handful of donors, 5% to 6% of naive CD4, around 3.5% of naive CD8, under 2.5% of memory CD4, and under 0.45% of memory CD8 clonotypes were shared. Estimated clonotype richness was generally larger for naive than for memory subsets. Based on pairwise subsampling, the degree of clonotype sharing among donors was expected to be affected by sequencing depth. Rarefaction of sorted-subset datasets indicated incomplete sequencing despite the large sequencing depth. Because the study included only a small number of donors, the genetic and exposure-history diversity represented was limited. Only blood was sampled, and tissue TCR repertoires likely differ from those in blood. Higher generation probabilities were observed for clonotypes shared by all four sorted-subset donors than for non-shared clonotypes.

From the cysteine up to the phenylalanine, the CDR3 has a length of 14 residues. Only CDR3 DNA remains: 42 bases, in frame from the first base. V has 2 bases trimmed and J has 4 bases trimmed; junction bases matching no gene number 3. CDR1 and CDR2 are drawn from the germline V gene (reference sequence): SEHNR, FQNEAQ. Sequencing was carried out using naive CD8+ T cells sorted from blood. The cell subset or site label on this specimen signifies: CD45RA+CCR7+. This sequence originates from a man aged 18 to 29 in good health. The V gene is TRBV7-9 and the J gene is TRBJ2-5; 8 bases in the junction line up with TRBD2. The CDR3 is CASSLSGSIETQYF. DNA sequence: TGTGCCAGCAGCTTAAGCGGGAGTATAGAGACCCAGTACTTC. With the portions outside the CDR3 filled from the reference TRBV7-9 and TRBJ2-5 genes, the complete variable region becomes DTGVSQNPRHKITKRGQNVTFRCDPISEHNRLYWYRQTLGQGPEFLTYFQNEAQLEKSRLLSDRFSAERPKGSFSTLEIQRTEQGDSAMYLCASSLSGSIETQYFGPGTRLLVL.